The 9 T cell receptor beta chains given below trace back to one sample, sequenced in a study of OX40 agonist ivuxolimab in advanced cancers. The method was immunoSEQ multiplex PCR; TCRdb's version includes in-frame clones alone and lacks a portion of them. The table lists 45,000 or so clones, roughly 86% of them singletons. Sequencing used CD4+ or CD8+ T cells sorted from blood, obtained in a trial of the OX40 agonist ivuxolimab. These receptors came from an adult with an advanced solid tumor such as melanoma, head and neck, liver or kidney cancer.

V is TRBV5-1 and J is TRBJ2-2; D assignment may be TRBD1 or TRBD2 (5 bases each). Germline V gene lookup returns CDR1 SGHRS and CDR2 YFSETQ. The ends were cut back, 6 bases at V and 8 bases at J, with 17 bases in the middle. The CDR3 sequence is 14 residues long. The CDR3 loop reads CASTLFVGEGELFF. The CDR3 DNA is TGCGCCAGCACCCTCTTCGTGGGGGAAGGGGAGCTGTTTTTT.

The table lists this clone with a few counts. CDR3 bases: TGTGCCTGGAGATTCCTAACTAGTACCGGGGAGCTGTTTTTT. Translation gives CAWRFLTSTGELFF. This chain links TRBV30 with TRBJ2-2, with D possibly TRBD2 on 5 matching bases. This CDR3 contains 14 residues. Germline V CDR1 and CDR2: GTSNPN, SVGIG (reference sequence). V shed 3 bases and J shed 5 bases, with 13 bases lying between them. The whole variable domain, filled in from reference TRBV30 and TRBJ2-2, reads SQTIHQWPATLVQPVGSPLSLECTVEGTSNPNLYWYRQAAGRGLQLLFYSVGIGQISSEVPQNLSASRPQDRQFILSSKKLLLSDSGFYLCAWRFLTSTGELFFGEGSRLTVL.

J is TRBJ1-1 and V is TRBV18; TRBD1 matches 7 bases. CDR3 size: 13 residues. Trimming cost V 4 bases and J 3 bases; bases outside gene matches: 2. CDR1 is KGHSH and CDR2 is LQKENI in the germline V gene. This CDR3 is CASSRGTDTEAFF. The CDR3 nucleotides read TGTGCCAGCTCACGGGGGACAGACACTGAAGCTTTCTTT.

In the case of this clone: At one end the junction does not follow the germline gene, possibly because of a read error. The chain recombines TRBV7-7 with TRBJ2-7; D may be TRBD2 (5 bases). The CDR3 runs 14 residues. CDR1 and CDR2 (germline): SSHAT, FNYEAQ (reference sequence). The CDR3 sequence: CASSKTPLAGEQYF. The DNA of the CDR3 is TGTGCTAGCAGCAAAACCCCCCTAGCCGGCGAGCAGTACTTC. The full variable domain, in which reference TRBV7-7 and TRBJ2-7 provide the parts outside the CDR3, is GAGVSQSPRYKVTKRGQDVTLRCDPISSHATLYWYQQALGQGPEFLTYFNYEAQPDKSGLPSDRFSAERPEGSISTLTIQRTEQRDSAMYRCASSKTPLAGEQYFGPGTRLTVT.

V and J are TRBV9 and TRBJ2-1; D not certain. CDR1 SGDLS and CDR2 YYNGEE come from the germline V gene. Between the trimmed V and J ends, which lost 2 bases and 8 bases, there was a span of 17 bases. CDR3 length equals 15 residues. CDR3 loop: CASSVGRLARYEQFF. The CDR3 coding sequence is TGTGCCAGCAGCGTGGGTCGGTTAGCCAGATATGAGCAGTTCTTC.

J is TRBJ1-5 and V is TRBV19; no clear D gene. Germline CDR1 reads LNHDA; CDR2 reads SQIVND (reference sequence). There are 12 residues in the CDR3. V shed 8 bases and J shed 2 bases, with 7 bases lying between them. The CDR3 coding sequence is TGTGCCAGTTCGGGAGGCAATCAGCCCCAGCATTTT. Translated: CASSGGNQPQHF.

The genes are TRBV6-5 and TRBJ2-5; no clear D. The germline CDR1 and CDR2 sequences are MNHEY and SVGAGI. The V end was cut by 6 bases, the J end by 2 bases, with 16 bases between. This CDR3 has 15 amino acids. This CDR3 reads CASSDSAPYQETQYF. In nucleotides, the CDR3 is TGTGCCAGCAGCGATAGTGCTCCCTATCAAGAGACCCAGTACTTC.

The V and J genes are TRBV18 and TRBJ1-5; no clear D gene. CDR1 and CDR2 (germline): KGHSH, LQKENI. CDR3 length equals 14 residues. Between the trimmed V and J ends, which lost 6 bases and 5 bases, there was a span of 14 bases. This chain's CDR3 is CASSKEKGHQPQHF. The CDR3 DNA follows: TGTGCCAGCTCTAAAGAAAAGGGTCATCAGCCCCAGCATTTT.

The CDR3 bases are TGTGCCAGCAGCGGAACAGGGGGCGCAGATACGCAGTATTTT. Translation gives CASSGTGGADTQYF. This chain joins TRBV7-3 and TRBJ2-3, with 9 bases matching TRBD1. This CDR3 spans 14 amino acids. Germline assignment: CDR1 SGHTA and CDR2 FQGTGA. V shed 5 bases, J shed 4 bases, and the junction held 4 bases outside the gene matches.